Below, 27 T cell receptor beta chains from the same sample are listed, as sequenced in a study of blood T cell repertoires in COVID-19. Assay used: immunoSEQ multiplex PCR; TCRdb lists only in-frame clones, some missing. The sample shows tens of thousands of clones, more than 75% of them seen only once. The sample comprised peripheral blood. The origin of the receptors is a human donor in a cohort sampled during active COVID-19.

The V call is TRBV5-4, the J call TRBJ1-2; 7 bases line up with TRBD1. In germline, CDR1 is SGHNT, CDR2 YYREEE (reference sequence). The CDR3 is 14 residues long. With 3 bases clipped from V and 5 bases from J, the junction kept 7 bases outside the gene matches. The CDR3: CASSYGQEGYGYTF. For the CDR3, the DNA is TGTGCCAGCAGCTACGGACAGGAGGGTTATGGCTACACCTTC. The full variable domain, rest sourced from reference TRBV5-4 and TRBJ1-2, is ETGVTQSPTHLIKTRGQQVTLRCSSQSGHNTVSWYQQALGQGPQFIFQYYREEENGRGNFPPRFSGLQFPNYSSELNVNALELDDSALYLCASSYGQEGYGYTFGSGTRLTVV.

This clone occurred once. V gene TRBV20-1 combines with J gene TRBJ1-5, with TRBD1 matching over 9 bases. The length of the CDR3 is 16 residues. CDR1 is DFQATT and CDR2 is SNEGSKA in the germline V gene (reference sequence). The trim removed 3 bases at V and 6 bases at J, leaving 12 bases unmatched. CDR3 sequence (DNA): TGCAGTGCTAGTCGACCTATACAGGGGGCCGGTCAGCCCCAGCATTTT. Protein: CSASRPIQGAGQPQHF.

This sequence joins TRBV3-1 (or the pseudogene TRBV3-2) and TRBJ2-5, with a tentative D call TRBD2 (6 bases). This CDR3 spans 16 amino acids. Trimming took 4 bases from V and 5 from J, leaving 20 bases between them. Germline V gene sequence: CDR1 LGHDT, CDR2 YNNKEL (reference sequence). The CDR3 is CASSPPGEAGFETQYF. The CDR3 DNA is TGTGCCAGCAGCCCGCCGGGGGAAGCGGGTTTTGAGACCCAGTACTTC.

The V call is TRBV10-3, the J call TRBJ2-7, with 9 bases aligning to TRBD1. The CDR3 sequence is 14 residues long. V was pared by 8 bases and J by 2 bases, with 7 bases of the junction left unmatched. CDR1 and CDR2 from the germline V gene are ENHRY and SYGVKD. CDR3 amino acids: CAISTGGRAYEQYF. The CDR3 DNA reads as TGTGCCATCTCTACAGGGGGCAGGGCCTACGAGCAGTACTTC.

V gene TRBV29-1 combines with J gene TRBJ2-2, with 12 nucleotides matching TRBD1. J gave up 6 bases and V 6 bases, and 20 bases lay outside the gene matches. The CDR3 loop spans 19 amino acids. Germline-derived CDR1 and CDR2 are SQVTM and ANQGSEA. CDR3 nucleotides: TGCAGCGTCGACGCGGGACAGGGGGCGTCAGCGATAAGACCCGGGGAGCTGTTTTTT. Its protein is CSVDAGQGASAIRPGELFF.

The V and J genes are TRBV10-3 and TRBJ2-3; 14 nucleotides line up with TRBD2. V dropped 0 bases and J dropped 4; count of bases not matched to a gene: 3. This CDR3 is built from 17 residues. In germline, CDR1 is ENHRY, CDR2 SYGVKD. DNA for the CDR3: TGTGCCATCAGTGAGTCGACTAGCGGGAGGGCATCAGATACGCAGTATTTT. This sequence encodes CAISESTSGRASDTQYF.

The gene calls are TRBV14 and TRBJ2-5; D ambiguous. Germline loops: CDR1 SGHDN, CDR2 FVKESK. V lost 3 bases to trimming and J lost 5 bases, with 10 bases between them. This CDR3 comprises 13 residues. CDR3 sequence: CASSQADRETQYF. The CDR3, as DNA: TGTGCCAGCAGCCAGGCGGATCGGGAGACCCAGTACTTC.

The rearrangement uses TRBV5-4 and TRBJ2-5; 10 bases agree with TRBD1. The CDR3 loop spans 14 amino acids. After removal of 4 bases from V and 4 bases from J, the junction contained 4 bases not matched to a gene. The germline gives CDR1 SGHNT, CDR2 YYREEE (reference sequence). CDR3 coding DNA: TGTGCCAGCAGCGTTGACAGGGGGCGAGAGACCCAGTACTTC. This codes for CASSVDRGRETQYF. The variable domain in full, with the rest retrieved from reference TRBV5-4 and TRBJ2-5, is ETGVTQSPTHLIKTRGQQVTLRCSSQSGHNTVSWYQQALGQGPQFIFQYYREEENGRGNFPPRFSGLQFPNYSSELNVNALELDDSALYLCASSVDRGRETQYFGPGTRLLVL.

This clone was observed a few times. This chain links TRBV2 with TRBJ2-7; D remains ambiguous. V dropped 4 bases and J dropped 6 bases, with 7 bases sitting between them. There are 11 residues in the CDR3. Germline CDR1 reads SNHLY; CDR2 reads FYNNEI. CDR3 sequence reads: CASSAQIEQYF. The CDR3 nucleotides read TGTGCCAGCAGTGCTCAGATCGAGCAGTACTTC.

The chain recombines TRBV7-8 with TRBJ2-7, with D possibly TRBD1 on 5 matching bases. V shed 0 bases and J shed 4 bases, with 10 bases lying between them. In germline, CDR1 is SGHVS, CDR2 FQNEAQ. The CDR3 length is 14 residues. The CDR3 here is CASSLAGARYEQYF. The CDR3 region has the DNA TGTGCCAGCAGCTTAGCTGGGGCCAGGTACGAGCAGTACTTC.

The rearrangement joins TRBV7-2 to TRBJ1-3, with D perhaps matching TRBD1 (5 bases). Germline V gene data show CDR1 as SGHTA and CDR2 as FQGNSA. The CDR3 length is 15 residues. Trimming stripped 3 bases from V and 8 bases from J, with 17 bases between. CDR3 sequence reads: CASSLVGGDGDTIYF. CDR3 bases: TGTGCCAGCAGCTTGGTCGGGGGGGATGGGGACACCATATATTTT. The full variable domain, rest sourced from reference TRBV7-2 and TRBJ1-3, is GAGVSQSPSNKVTEKGKDVELRCDPISGHTALYWYRQSLGQGLEFLIYFQGNSAPDKSGLPSDRFSAERTGGSVSTLTIQRTQQEDSAVYLCASSLVGGDGDTIYFGEGSWLTVV.

The sample holds a few counts of this clone. The chain couples TRBV11-1 to TRBJ2-7; 10 bases align to TRBD1. The CDR3 consists of 15 residues. From germline, CDR1 is SGHAT and CDR2 FQDESV (reference sequence). V lost 6 bases, J lost 5 bases, and 10 bases stayed unmatched. Here the CDR3 reads CASRTGTGVPHEQYF. CDR3 DNA: TGTGCCAGCAGAACCGGGACAGGGGTGCCCCACGAGCAGTACTTC.

The V and J genes are TRBV5-1 and TRBJ1-1, with D unclear. V shed 0 bases and J shed 1 base, with 13 bases lying between them. The length of the CDR3 is 16 residues. The germline V gene encodes CDR1 SGHRS and CDR2 YFSETQ. The CDR3 bases are TGCGCCAGCAGCTTGGATTCATTGGCTCGGAACACTGAAGCTTTCTTT. Protein: CASSLDSLARNTEAFF.

V is TRBV19 and J is TRBJ2-3; D might be TRBD1 (7 bases). Per germline, CDR1 LNHDA and CDR2 SQIVND (reference sequence). Trimming took 9 bases from V and 5 from J, leaving 18 bases between them. The CDR3 has 14 residues. Written as DNA, the CDR3 is TGTGCCAGCAGGAGGGGGACAGCCCTAGATACGCAGTATTTT. Its translation: CASRRGTALDTQYF.

This sequence joins TRBV29-1 and TRBJ2-1; 12 bases agree with TRBD2. Per germline, CDR1 SQVTM and CDR2 ANQGSEA. The CDR3 extends over 14 amino acids. J gave up 4 bases and V 3 bases, and 1 base lay outside the gene matches. Here the CDR3 reads CSVDGTSGYNEQFF. CDR3 nucleotides: TGCAGCGTTGATGGGACTAGCGGGTACAATGAGCAGTTCTTC.

V is TRBV6-1 and J is TRBJ2-3; TRBD2 aligns across 8 bases. The CDR3 loop spans 18 amino acids. The ends lost 3 bases at V and 0 bases at J; junction bases unmatched: 11. In germline, CDR1 is MNHNS, CDR2 SASEGT. CDR3 protein: CASSDPRLARTSTDTQYF. The CDR3 DNA is TGTGCCAGCAGTGATCCTAGACTAGCGCGAACTAGCACAGATACGCAGTATTTT.

The genes are TRBV5-5 and TRBJ1-5; TRBD1 matches 10 bases. J lost 4 bases, V lost 3 bases, and 7 bases had no gene match. Germline V gives CDR1 SGHKS, CDR2 YYEKEE (reference sequence). The CDR3 extends over 16 amino acids. CDR3: CASSWGDRGGNQPQHF. Written as DNA, the CDR3 is TGTGCCAGCAGCTGGGGGGACAGGGGAGGGAATCAGCCCCAGCATTTT.

V is TRBV5-1 and J is TRBJ1-4; D not resolved. V was shortened by 0 bases and J by 4 bases, with 7 bases between the two germline ends. The CDR3 has 14 residues. The V gene's germline CDR1 is SGHRS and CDR2 YFSETQ. CDR3 DNA: TGCGCCAGCAGCTTGGATGCGGATAATGAAAAACTGTTTTTT. It encodes CASSLDADNEKLFF.

This chain uses TRBV5-1 with TRBJ2-1, with 8 positions matching TRBD2. Per germline, CDR1 SGHRS and CDR2 YFSETQ. This CDR3 has 16 residues. The V and J ends lost 7 bases and 6 bases, in that order; junction bases with no gene match: 15. The CDR3 sequence is CASYSGGTVSGNEQFF. The CDR3 DNA follows: TGCGCCAGCTACTCGGGGGGGACGGTTTCGGGCAATGAGCAGTTCTTC.

Only one count was recorded for this clone. The CDR3 reads CASQAGTSGRGSGELFF. CDR3 sequence (DNA): TGTGCCAGCCAAGCCGGGACTAGCGGGAGGGGTTCCGGGGAGCTGTTTTTT. The chain couples TRBV2 to TRBJ2-2, with 16 bases that match TRBD2. In germline, CDR1 is SNHLY, CDR2 FYNNEI. This CDR3 is 17 amino acids long. The J segment lost 6 bases and the V segment lost 8 bases, leaving 9 bases of the junction unmatched.

CDR3 region: CASSKGTSGLGETQYF. The CDR3 nucleotides read TGTGCCAGCAGCAAAGGGACTAGCGGGCTGGGGGAGACCCAGTACTTC. V and J are TRBV7-6 and TRBJ2-5, with 12 bases lining up with TRBD2. The V and J ends lost 5 bases and 5 bases, in that order; junction bases with no gene match: 9. Germline CDR1 and CDR2: SGHVS and FNYEAQ. The CDR3 totals 16 residues.

This clone was detected only a few times. The CDR3: CAISPAGGMNGYTF. CDR3 nucleotide sequence: TGTGCCATCTCCCCGGCAGGGGGAATGAACGGCTACACCTTC. This chain connects TRBV27 to TRBJ1-2; TRBD1 matches 7 bases. This CDR3 spans 14 amino acids. V shed 10 bases, J shed 8 bases, and the junction held 16 bases outside the gene matches. CDR1 MNHEY and CDR2 SMNVEV come from the germline V gene (reference sequence).

This chain joins TRBV11-2 and TRBJ2-1; TRBD2 agrees at 15 bases. Germline CDR1 and CDR2: SGHAT and FQNNGV. The CDR3 is 14 amino acids. V lost 4 bases, J lost 15 bases, and 7 bases stayed unmatched. The CDR3 is CASSSGTSGRLRFF. CDR3 DNA sequence: TGTGCCAGCAGCTCCGGGACTAGCGGGAGGTTAAGGTTCTTC.

The rearrangement links TRBV7-2 to TRBJ2-3; the D is unclear. This CDR3 comprises 12 residues. CDR1 and CDR2 from the germline V gene are SGHTA and FQGNSA. Trimming cost V 9 bases and J 1 base, with 8 bases left between them. The chain's CDR3 is CASTRGTDTQYF. For the CDR3, the DNA is TGTGCCAGTACCCGGGGCACAGATACGCAGTATTTT.

In its sample, this clone was seen a few times. This chain uses TRBV15 with TRBJ2-3, with a tentative D call TRBD2 (6 bases). Deletions cut 4 bases from V and 4 bases from J, with 15 bases between. Germline assignment: CDR1 LNHNV and CDR2 YYDKDF (reference sequence). This CDR3 is built from 15 residues. The CDR3 DNA is TGTGCCACCAGCAAGTCGGGGGTGTCGGCAGATACGCAGTATTTT. This encodes CATSKSGVSADTQYF.

This clone was picked up one time. The V call is TRBV7-3, the J call TRBJ2-2, with TRBD1 matching 10 bases. With 5 bases clipped from V and 0 bases from J, the junction kept 15 bases outside the gene matches. Germline V gene data show CDR1 as SGHTA and CDR2 as FQGTGA. The CDR3 loop spans 20 amino acids. DNA of the CDR3: TGTGCCAGCAGCCGAAAGGGACAGGGGTATAGTGGGGCGAACACCGGGGAGCTGTTTTTT. This sequence encodes CASSRKGQGYSGANTGELFF.

This clone was detected only a few times. Written as DNA, the CDR3 is TGTGCCAGCAGCTTCGGGGGGGAGAGGGGAGGGTCAGATACGCAGTATTTT. Protein product: CASSFGGERGGSDTQYF. The chain has TRBV5-4 and TRBJ2-3; 8 bases fit TRBD2. The germline V gene encodes CDR1 SGHNT and CDR2 YYREEE (reference sequence). The ends lost 2 bases at V and 4 bases at J; junction bases unmatched: 12. This CDR3 has 17 residues.